This passage covers 21 T cell receptor beta chains from one sample sequenced in a study of blood T cell repertoires in COVID-19. This table comes from immunoSEQ multiplex PCR, and its TCRdb copy is limited to in-frame clones, with some not included. Among 200,000 to 250,000 clones listed, about 90% were seen once. The sequencing sample was made of PBMCs or T cells enriched from blood (not recorded which). The source is a man aged 25-40 years who had been exposed to COVID-19.

Comments on this clone: The sample carries other DNA sequences with the same CDR3. V gene TRBV12-3 or TRBV12-4 combines with J gene TRBJ1-5; D gene uncertain. The CDR3 is 12 amino acids. V was shortened by 6 bases and J by 1 base, with 4 bases between the two germline ends. CDR3 sequence: CASSQSNQPQHF. Here the CDR3 DNA reads TGTGCCAGCAGCCAGAGCAATCAGCCCCAGCATTTT.

V is TRBV4-2 and J is TRBJ2-6; tentatively, D is TRBD1 (6 bases). From germline, CDR1 is LGHNA and CDR2 YNFKEQ. The CDR3 totals 18 residues. V shed 2 bases and J shed 0 bases, with 14 bases lying between them. CDR3 in DNA: TGTGCCAGCAGCCAACCCGGGACACGGACCTCTGGGGCCAACGTCCTGACTTTC. This gives the protein CASSQPGTRTSGANVLTF.

The gene calls are TRBV12-3 or TRBV12-4 and TRBJ2-1; TRBD2 is a possible D gene (5 bases). With 3 bases removed from V and 8 bases from J, the gap between germline ends came to 5 bases. The CDR3 has 11 residues. The chain's CDR3 is CASSFGDEQFF. As DNA, the CDR3 is TGTGCCAGCAGTTTCGGGGATGAGCAGTTCTTC.

The V and J genes are TRBV19 and TRBJ2-1, with 8 bases fitting TRBD2. The germline CDR1 and CDR2 sequences are LNHDA and SQIVND (reference sequence). The V and J ends lost 7 bases and 4 bases, in that order; junction bases with no gene match: 6. The CDR3 runs 14 residues. The CDR3 DNA follows: TGTGCCAGTAACGGCGGGGGGATATACAATGAGCAGTTCTTC. Its translation is CASNGGGIYNEQFF.

The V gene is TRBV29-1, the J gene TRBJ2-1, with D tentatively TRBD2 (6 bases). The CDR3 is 18 residues long. Per germline, CDR1 SQVTM and CDR2 ANQGSEA. The V end lost 7 bases, the J end lost 0 bases, and 25 bases lay between the germline ends. The DNA for the CDR3 is TGCAGCGCCCCAGGCTGGGACTCCGAACCAAGCTCCTACAATGAGCAGTTCTTC. Amino acids: CSAPGWDSEPSSYNEQFF.

The J gene is TRBJ2-5, the V gene TRBV7-9; 11 positions match TRBD2. The V segment lost 5 bases and the J segment 3 bases; nucleotides outside the gene matches: 5. The CDR3 loop spans 15 amino acids. From germline, CDR1 is SEHNR and CDR2 FQNEAQ (reference sequence). The CDR3: CASSARGLAEETQYF. DNA for the CDR3: TGTGCCAGCAGCGCCCGGGGACTAGCGGAAGAGACCCAGTACTTC.

V usage is TRBV14 and J usage is TRBJ1-1, with D maybe TRBD1 (6 bases). Germline V gene data show CDR1 as SGHDN and CDR2 as FVKESK. The V gene lost 1 base and the J gene lost 7 bases, with 13 bases spanning the gap. The CDR3 contains 14 residues. The CDR3 DNA follows: TGTGCCAGCAGCCAAGGGGCTTGGACAGATGAAGCTTTCTTT. It codes for CASSQGAWTDEAFF.

The CDR3 bases are TGTGCCAGCAGCTCCCTGTTGGCAACGGAGAACTATGGCTACACCTTC. Translation gives CASSSLLATENYGYTF. J is TRBJ1-2 and V is TRBV5-4; D unresolved. The CDR3 runs to 16 residues. CDR1 is SGHNT, CDR2 YYREEE, per germline (reference sequence). Trimming shortened V by 3 bases and J by 2 bases, and 17 bases separated the two germline ends.

V is TRBV3-1 (or the pseudogene TRBV3-2) and J is TRBJ2-2, with 7 bases fitting TRBD2. The CDR3 is 13 amino acids. V gave up 4 bases and J gave up 5 bases; unmatched junction bases: 1. CDR1 and CDR2 from the germline V gene are LGHDT and YNNKEL (reference sequence). The CDR3 loop is CASSRAGTGELFF. In DNA, the CDR3 is TGTGCCAGCAGCCGAGCGGGGACCGGGGAGCTGTTTTTT.

This clone was counted only a few times. The chain carries TRBV5-1 and TRBJ1-1, with 7 bases lining up with TRBD1. CDR3 length equals 15 residues. The V gene's germline CDR1 is SGHRS and CDR2 YFSETQ. The J segment lost 4 bases and the V segment lost 2 bases, leaving 8 bases of the junction unmatched. Here the CDR3 reads CASSLQGWVGTEAFF. The DNA for the CDR3 is TGCGCCAGCAGCTTACAGGGGTGGGTAGGCACTGAAGCTTTCTTT.

V gene TRBV19 combines with J gene TRBJ1-2; D ambiguous. The CDR3 covers 17 residues. The V gene lost 4 bases and the J gene lost 4 bases, with 22 bases spanning the gap. The germline V gene encodes CDR1 LNHDA and CDR2 SQIVND (reference sequence). The CDR3 loop is CASSTGRLAVGGYGYTF. CDR3 nucleotide sequence: TGTGCCAGTAGTACCGGTCGTCTTGCCGTCGGAGGCTATGGCTACACCTTC.

V usage is TRBV4-1 and J usage is TRBJ2-1, with 7 positions matching TRBD2. V shed 3 bases, J shed 1 base, and the junction held 12 bases outside the gene matches. The CDR3 spans 18 residues. Germline V gene data show CDR1 as MGHRA and CDR2 as YSYEKL. For the CDR3, the DNA is TGCGCCAGCAGCCATTTGATTATCGGAGCGGGGTCCTACAATGAGCAGTTCTTC. Translation: CASSHLIIGAGSYNEQFF.

This clone showed up just a few times. The rearrangement uses TRBV12-5 and TRBJ2-7, with D perhaps matching TRBD2 (5 bases). V gave up 7 bases and J gave up 7 bases, with 20 bases separating them. Germline V lookup: CDR1 LGHNT, CDR2 FRNRAP. This CDR3 contains 14 residues. The CDR3 DNA follows: TGTGCTAGTGAGATGGACTCCCAAGAATCGGAGCAGTACTTC. Encoded protein: CASEMDSQESEQYF.

This chain uses TRBV2 with TRBJ1-5, with D hard to call. The germline V and J ends were trimmed by 3 bases and 4 bases, with 4 bases remaining between them. This CDR3 region has 12 residues. The germline V gene has CDR1 SNHLY and CDR2 FYNNEI. The CDR3 region has the DNA TGTGCCAGCAGTGACGGGAATCAGCCCCAGCATTTT. Encoded protein: CASSDGNQPQHF.

V gene TRBV7-8 combines with J gene TRBJ2-2; 11 nucleotides agree with TRBD2. This CDR3 contains 17 residues. Germline CDR1 is SGHVS and CDR2 is FQNEAQ. With V trimmed by 5 bases and J by 5 bases, 10 bases remained unmatched. CDR3 sequence reads: CASSPLAGGRRTGELFF. CDR3 coding DNA: TGTGCCAGCAGCCCTCTAGCGGGGGGAAGGAGGACCGGGGAGCTGTTTTTT. The whole variable domain, remainder taken from reference TRBV7-8 and TRBJ2-2, is GAGVSQSPRYKVAKRGQDVALRCDPISGHVSLFWYQQALGQGPEFLTYFQNEAQLDKSGLPSDRFFAERPEGSVSTLKIQRTQQEDSAVYLCASSPLAGGRRTGELFFGEGSRLTVL.

The rearrangement uses TRBV6-6 and TRBJ1-1, with 8 bases that match TRBD1. From germline, CDR1 is MNHNY and CDR2 SVGAGI (reference sequence). Trimming removed 5 bases from V and 5 bases from J; junction bases left unmatched: 10. The CDR3 totals 15 residues. CDR3 sequence reads: CASSTPRQGSTEAFF. The CDR3 coding sequence is TGTGCCAGCAGTACGCCTCGACAGGGGAGTACTGAAGCTTTCTTT.

J is TRBJ1-2 and V is TRBV7-2, with D perhaps matching TRBD1 (5 bases). V was trimmed by 3 bases and J by 4 bases, leaving 9 bases between them. This CDR3 has 13 amino acids. Germline lookup yields CDR1 SGHTA and CDR2 FQGNSA. The CDR3 sequence is CASSFYQGYGYTF. The CDR3, as DNA: TGTGCCAGCAGCTTCTATCAGGGCTATGGCTACACCTTC.

The rearrangement joins TRBV11-2 to TRBJ1-3, with TRBD1 matching over 8 bases. This CDR3 is 14 amino acids long. CDR1 is SGHAT and CDR2 is FQNNGV in the germline V gene. V was clipped by 5 bases and J by 3 bases; unmatched bases: 3. The CDR3 is CASSLDRGGNTIYF. CDR3 in DNA: TGTGCCAGCAGCCTTGACAGGGGTGGAAACACCATATATTTT.

The rearrangement joins TRBV25-1 to TRBJ1-6, with a possible D match to TRBD1 (6 bases). V was clipped by 8 bases and J by 14 bases, with 19 bases between them. There are 13 residues in the CDR3. Germline V CDR1 and CDR2: MGHDK, SYGVNS. CDR3 nucleotides: TGTGCCAGCCGACGTCAGGGGACCTATTCCCTCCACTTT. This codes for CASRRQGTYSLHF.

The rearrangement links TRBV9 to TRBJ1-2; D is possibly TRBD1 (6 bases). Trimming took 0 bases from V and 3 from J, leaving 18 bases between them. The CDR3 runs 17 residues. The germline V gene encodes CDR1 SGDLS and CDR2 YYNGEE. CDR3 sequence reads: CASSVGPLQGRYYGYTF. CDR3 in DNA: TGTGCCAGCAGCGTAGGTCCCTTACAGGGCAGATACTATGGCTACACCTTC.

This chain uses TRBV9 with TRBJ1-2, with 8 bases that match TRBD1. The CDR3 is 14 amino acids. Germline V CDR1 and CDR2: SGDLS, YYNGEE. After removal of 0 bases from V and 7 bases from J, the junction contained 5 bases not matched to a gene. The CDR3 spells CASSVADRESGYTF. For the CDR3, the DNA is TGTGCCAGCAGCGTAGCGGACAGGGAGTCTGGCTACACCTTC.